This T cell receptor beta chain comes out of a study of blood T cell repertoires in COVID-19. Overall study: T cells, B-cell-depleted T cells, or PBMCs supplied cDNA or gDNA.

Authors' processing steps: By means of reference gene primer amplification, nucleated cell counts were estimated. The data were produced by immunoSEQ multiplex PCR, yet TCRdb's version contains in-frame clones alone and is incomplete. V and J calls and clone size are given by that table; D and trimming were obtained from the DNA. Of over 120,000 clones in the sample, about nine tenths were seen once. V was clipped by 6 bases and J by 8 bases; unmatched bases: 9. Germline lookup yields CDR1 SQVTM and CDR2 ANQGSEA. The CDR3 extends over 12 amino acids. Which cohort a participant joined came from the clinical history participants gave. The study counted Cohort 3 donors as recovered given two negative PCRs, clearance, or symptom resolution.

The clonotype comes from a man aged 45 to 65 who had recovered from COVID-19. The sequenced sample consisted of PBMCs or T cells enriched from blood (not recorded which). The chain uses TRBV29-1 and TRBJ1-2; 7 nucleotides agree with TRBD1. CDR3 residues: CSVKGAFHGYTF. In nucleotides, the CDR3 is TGCAGCGTCAAGGGGGCCTTCCACGGCTACACCTTC.